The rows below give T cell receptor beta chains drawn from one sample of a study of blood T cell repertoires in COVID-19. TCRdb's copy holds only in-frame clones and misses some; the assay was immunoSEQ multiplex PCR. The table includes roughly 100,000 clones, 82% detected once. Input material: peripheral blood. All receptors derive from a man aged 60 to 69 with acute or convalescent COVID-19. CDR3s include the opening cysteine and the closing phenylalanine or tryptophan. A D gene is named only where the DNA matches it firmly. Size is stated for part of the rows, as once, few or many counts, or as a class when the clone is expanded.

CDR3aa: CASSYREMNTEAFF
CDR3nt: TGTGCCAGCTCATACAGGGAAATGAACACTGAAGCTTTCTTT
j_gene: TRBJ1-1
abundance: -
v_gene: TRBV18
d_gene: -

CDR3aa: CASSQLTNKYF
CDR3nt: TGTGCCAGCAGTCAGCTGACAAATAAGTACTTC
j_gene: TRBJ2-7
abundance: -
v_gene: TRBV6-5
d_gene: -

CDR3aa: CASSPRAGGGGDTQYF
CDR3nt: TGTGCCAGCAGCCCCCGAGCGGGAGGAGGAGGAGATACGCAGTATTTT
j_gene: TRBJ2-3
abundance: -
v_gene: TRBV9
d_gene: TRBD2

CDR3aa: CASSSPTGSDTEAFF
CDR3nt: TGTGCCAGCAGTTCGCCAACAGGGTCCGACACTGAAGCTTTCTTT
j_gene: TRBJ1-1
abundance: -
v_gene: TRBV28
d_gene: -

CDR3aa: CASRRGGPAFF
CDR3nt: TGTGCCAGCAGGAGGGGGGGCCCAGCTTTCTTT
j_gene: TRBJ1-1
abundance: -
v_gene: TRBV21-1
d_gene: -

CDR3aa: CAWRDGGLLDYGYTF
CDR3nt: TGTGCCTGGAGAGATGGGGGCCTTCTAGACTATGGCTACACCTTC
j_gene: TRBJ1-2
abundance: few
v_gene: TRBV30
d_gene: -

CDR3aa: CASSKASGRALGETQYF
CDR3nt: TGTGCCAGCAGTAAGGCGAGCGGGAGGGCCCTCGGGGAGACCCAGTACTTC
j_gene: TRBJ2-5
abundance: once
v_gene: TRBV28
d_gene: TRBD2

CDR3aa: CSGYGDTEAFF
CDR3nt: TGCAGCGGTTACGGGGACACTGAAGCTTTCTTT
j_gene: TRBJ1-1
abundance: -
v_gene: TRBV20-1
d_gene: -

CDR3aa: CAWRGQPEGSYNSPLHF
CDR3nt: TGTGCCTGGAGGGGACAGCCCGAGGGCTCCTATAATTCACCCCTCCACTTT
j_gene: TRBJ1-6
abundance: few
v_gene: TRBV30
d_gene: TRBD1

CDR3aa: CASSQQQGYTDTQYF
CDR3nt: TGTGCCAGCAGCCAACAACAGGGTTACACAGATACGCAGTATTTT
j_gene: TRBJ2-3
abundance: few
v_gene: TRBV3-1/TRBV3-2
d_gene: -

CDR3aa: CASSQGVQGPYTF
CDR3nt: TGTGCCAGCAGCCAAGGGGTCCAGGGCCCATACACCTTC
j_gene: TRBJ1-2
abundance: -
v_gene: TRBV4-2
d_gene: -

CDR3aa: CASSDQAGTSRNTQYF
CDR3nt: TGTGCCAGCAGCGACCAGGCCGGGACTAGCAGGAATACGCAGTATTTT
j_gene: TRBJ2-3
abundance: -
v_gene: TRBV7-6
d_gene: TRBD2

CDR3aa: CASSEYGGVRGNGEKLFF
CDR3nt: TGTGCCAGCAGTGAATATGGGGGTGTGAGGGGGAATGGCGAAAAACTGTTTTTT
j_gene: TRBJ1-4
abundance: -
v_gene: TRBV25-1
d_gene: -

CDR3aa: CAWTGGLALDGYTF
CDR3nt: TGTGCCTGGACCGGGGGACTCGCTCTTGATGGCTACACCTTC
j_gene: TRBJ1-2
abundance: -
v_gene: TRBV30
d_gene: -

CDR3aa: CAWSITGVMGNQPQHF
CDR3nt: TGTGCCTGGAGTATCACAGGGGTAATGGGCAATCAGCCCCAGCATTTT
j_gene: TRBJ1-5
abundance: -
v_gene: TRBV30
d_gene: TRBD1

CDR3aa: CASSVGGGLSYEQYF
CDR3nt: TGTGCCAGCAGCGTAGGGGGGGGTTTATCCTACGAGCAGTACTTC
j_gene: TRBJ2-7
abundance: once
v_gene: TRBV9
d_gene: TRBD2

CDR3aa: CASTLAHSYEQYF
CDR3nt: TGTGCCAGCACCCTGGCACACTCCTACGAGCAGTACTTC
j_gene: TRBJ2-7
abundance: -
v_gene: TRBV28
d_gene: -

CDR3aa: CASSYSNFDQPQHF
CDR3nt: TGTGCCAGCAGTTACTCGAACTTTGATCAGCCCCAGCATTTT
j_gene: TRBJ1-5
abundance: -
v_gene: TRBV6-6
d_gene: -

CDR3aa: CASSVSSGRTGNQPQHF
CDR3nt: TGTGCCAGCAGCGTCTCCTCGGGGAGGACGGGCAATCAGCCCCAGCATTTT
j_gene: TRBJ1-5
abundance: -
v_gene: TRBV7-9
d_gene: -

CDR3aa: CASSEARGNEQYF
CDR3nt: TGTGCCAGCAGTGAAGCCAGGGGCAACGAGCAGTACTTC
j_gene: TRBJ2-7
abundance: -
v_gene: TRBV2
d_gene: -

CDR3aa: CASSFQSGQGYNEQFF
CDR3nt: TGTGCCAGCAGCTTTCAATCGGGACAGGGGTACAATGAGCAGTTCTTC
j_gene: TRBJ2-1
abundance: -
v_gene: TRBV7-3
d_gene: TRBD1

CDR3aa: CASSAGTVSNQPQHF
CDR3nt: TGTGCCAGCAGCGCCGGGACAGTGAGCAATCAGCCCCAGCATTTT
j_gene: TRBJ1-5
abundance: -
v_gene: TRBV9
d_gene: TRBD1

CDR3aa: CATSDRGPAHNEQFF
CDR3nt: TGTGCCACCAGTGATAGGGGGCCGGCCCACAATGAGCAGTTCTTC
j_gene: TRBJ2-1
abundance: -
v_gene: TRBV24-1
d_gene: TRBD1

CDR3aa: CASSRAVTGVYEQYF
CDR3nt: TGCGCCAGCAGCCGCGCTGTGACAGGGGTCTACGAGCAGTACTTC
j_gene: TRBJ2-7
abundance: -
v_gene: TRBV4-3
d_gene: TRBD1

CDR3aa: CSVGSTRGSPLHF
CDR3nt: TGCAGCGTTGGGTCGACCAGGGGGTCACCCCTCCACTTT
j_gene: TRBJ1-6
abundance: -
v_gene: TRBV29-1
d_gene: TRBD1

CDR3aa: CASRFDRWANTEAFF
CDR3nt: TGCGCCAGCAGATTCGACAGGTGGGCGAACACTGAAGCTTTCTTT
j_gene: TRBJ1-1
abundance: -
v_gene: TRBV5-1
d_gene: -

CDR3aa: CASSMQGISYEQYF
CDR3nt: TGTGCCAGTAGTATGCAGGGAATCTCCTACGAGCAGTACTTC
j_gene: TRBJ2-7
abundance: -
v_gene: TRBV19
d_gene: -

CDR3aa: CASSPQTGAEAFF
CDR3nt: TGTGCCAGCAGCCCACAGACAGGGGCTGAAGCTTTCTTT
j_gene: TRBJ1-1
abundance: few
v_gene: TRBV5-4
d_gene: TRBD1

CDR3aa: CASSRGEYTEAFF
CDR3nt: TGTGCCAGTAGTAGGGGGGAATACACTGAAGCTTTCTTT
j_gene: TRBJ1-1
abundance: -
v_gene: TRBV19
d_gene: -

CDR3aa: CASAQRGGADTQYF
CDR3nt: TGTGCCAGCGCCCAAAGGGGGGGAGCAGATACGCAGTATTTT
j_gene: TRBJ2-3
abundance: -
v_gene: TRBV7-3
d_gene: -

CDR3aa: CASSLGLAGPDTQYF
CDR3nt: TGCGCCAGCAGCTTGGGACTAGCGGGGCCCGATACGCAGTATTTT
j_gene: TRBJ2-3
abundance: -
v_gene: TRBV5-1
d_gene: TRBD2

CDR3aa: CASSPLVTGTTGFF
CDR3nt: TGTGCCAGCAGCCCTCTCGTTACCGGGACTACCGGGTTCTTC
j_gene: TRBJ2-1
abundance: -
v_gene: TRBV7-8
d_gene: TRBD2

CDR3aa: CASSPLAGVGANEQFF
CDR3nt: TGTGCCAGCAGCCCACTAGCGGGAGTGGGGGCCAATGAGCAGTTCTTC
j_gene: TRBJ2-1
abundance: -
v_gene: TRBV7-3
d_gene: TRBD2

CDR3aa: CTSSRQGQNQPQHF
CDR3nt: TGTACCAGTAGCCGACAGGGTCAGAATCAGCCCCAGCATTTT
j_gene: TRBJ1-5
abundance: once
v_gene: TRBV19
d_gene: TRBD1

CDR3aa: CASSLYGTGGPTEAFF
CDR3nt: TGTGCCAGCAGCTTATATGGGACAGGGGGCCCGACTGAAGCTTTCTTT
j_gene: TRBJ1-1
abundance: -
v_gene: TRBV7-3
d_gene: TRBD1

CDR3aa: CATSRDEGGVGEAFF
CDR3nt: TGTGCCACCAGCAGAGATGAGGGAGGTGTGGGTGAAGCTTTCTTT
j_gene: TRBJ1-1
abundance: -
v_gene: TRBV15
d_gene: -

CDR3aa: CASSIGRGDLKTQYF
CDR3nt: TGTGCCAGTAGTATAGGCAGGGGGGACTTAAAGACCCAGTACTTC
j_gene: TRBJ2-5
abundance: -
v_gene: TRBV19
d_gene: -

CDR3aa: CASSGDSYNQPQHF
CDR3nt: TGCGCCAGCAGTGGGGACAGCTACAATCAGCCCCAGCATTTT
j_gene: TRBJ1-5
abundance: once
v_gene: TRBV10-2
d_gene: TRBD1